This T cell receptor beta chain was obtained from a study of blood T cell repertoires in COVID-19. In the study overall: The United States, Italy and Spain provided the acute and convalescent COVID-19 samples. Sample material is recorded as cDNA or gDNA derived from T cells, B-cell-depleted T cells, or PBMCs.

As processed by the authors: Scientists estimated how many nucleated cells there were by amplifying reference gene primers. Produced via immunoSEQ multiplex PCR; TCRdb's table is partial and in-frame only. Clone size and the V and J calls come from that table; the DNA yielded D and trimming. The table lists roughly 300,000 clones, around 87% of them singletons, with about 7.8% in the top ten. CDR3 size: 13 residues. V lost 7 bases to trimming and J lost 6 bases; unmatched junction nucleotides: 10. Germline-derived CDR1 and CDR2 are SQVTM and ANQGSEA. What was sequenced was peripheral blood. This sequence originates from a woman between 50 and 59 years old who had recovered from COVID-19. This chain uses TRBV29-1 with TRBJ1-1, with 8 bases identical to TRBD1. The CDR3 sequence is CSARSQGAPEAFF. DNA of the CDR3: TGCAGCGCTCGTTCCCAGGGGGCACCTGAAGCTTTCTTT.